A single count supports the clone carrying this T cell receptor beta chain. What it binds is unknown. V shed 5 bases, J shed 6 bases, and the junction held 6 bases outside the gene matches. The CDR3 is made up of 14 amino acids. Germline CDR1 is SEHNR and CDR2 is FQNEAQ (reference sequence). Libraries were prepared by immunoSEQ multiplex PCR; TCRdb keeps only in-frame clonotypes and omits some of them. The sample holds approximately 110,000 clones; approximately 94% are singletons and the top ten take 3.8%. The sequenced cases were selected for having the highest brain T cell transcript signatures. Patients received at least one anti-epileptic drug before surgery. This sample is part of a study of brain T cells in children with intractable seizures. Study-wide points: Viral specificity was inferred only from CDR3 similarity; HCMV serostatus was unknown. Pre-surgery blood may have been undersampled, hiding some clones.

The source of this sequence is a boy younger than two with hemimegalencephaly and intractable seizures. The starting material was peripheral blood, obtained at surgery. The V call is TRBV7-9, the J call TRBJ2-2, with TRBD1 identical over 7 bases. The DNA of the CDR3 is TGTGCCAGCAGCGACAGGGTGTCTGCCGGGGAGCTGTTTTTT. Translating gives CASSDRVSAGELFF.